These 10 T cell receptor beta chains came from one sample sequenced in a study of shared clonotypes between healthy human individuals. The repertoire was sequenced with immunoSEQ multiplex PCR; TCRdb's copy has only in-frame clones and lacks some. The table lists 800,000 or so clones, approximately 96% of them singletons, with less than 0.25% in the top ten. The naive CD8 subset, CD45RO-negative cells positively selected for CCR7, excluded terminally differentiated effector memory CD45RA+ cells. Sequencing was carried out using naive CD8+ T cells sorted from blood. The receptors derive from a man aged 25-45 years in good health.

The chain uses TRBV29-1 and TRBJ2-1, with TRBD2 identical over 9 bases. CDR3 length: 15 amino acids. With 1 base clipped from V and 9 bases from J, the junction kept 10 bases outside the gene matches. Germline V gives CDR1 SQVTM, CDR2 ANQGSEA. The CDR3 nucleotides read TGCAGCGTTGAAGGATTAGCGGGAGAGGTCGGTGAGCAGTTCTTC. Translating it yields CSVEGLAGEVGEQFF.

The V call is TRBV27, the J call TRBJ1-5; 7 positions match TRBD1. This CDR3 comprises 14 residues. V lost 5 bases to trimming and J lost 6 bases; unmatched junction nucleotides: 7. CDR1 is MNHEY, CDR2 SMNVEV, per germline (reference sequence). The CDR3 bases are TGTGCCAGCAGTCCGACAGGGACGGGTCAGCCCCAGCATTTT. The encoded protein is CASSPTGTGQPQHF.

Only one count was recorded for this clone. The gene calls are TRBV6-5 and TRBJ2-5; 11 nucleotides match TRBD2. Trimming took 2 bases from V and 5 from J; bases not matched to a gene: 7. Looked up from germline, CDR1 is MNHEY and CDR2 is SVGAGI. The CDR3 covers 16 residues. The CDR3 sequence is CASSYNLAGGWETQYF. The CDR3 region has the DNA TGTGCCAGCAGTTACAACCTAGCGGGAGGTTGGGAGACCCAGTACTTC.

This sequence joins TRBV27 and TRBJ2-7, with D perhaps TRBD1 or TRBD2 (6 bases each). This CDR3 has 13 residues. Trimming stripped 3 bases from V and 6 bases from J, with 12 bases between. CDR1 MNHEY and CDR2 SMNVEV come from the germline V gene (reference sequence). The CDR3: CASSFGPGAEQYF. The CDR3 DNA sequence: TGTGCCAGCAGTTTTGGGCCGGGGGCCGAGCAGTACTTC.

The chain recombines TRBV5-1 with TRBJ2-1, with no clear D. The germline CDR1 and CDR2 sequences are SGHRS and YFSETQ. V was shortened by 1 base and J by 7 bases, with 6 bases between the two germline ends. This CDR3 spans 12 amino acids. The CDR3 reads CASSLLGNEQFF. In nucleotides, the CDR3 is TGCGCCAGCAGCTTGCTCGGAAATGAGCAGTTCTTC. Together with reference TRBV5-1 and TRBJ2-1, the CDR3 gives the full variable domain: KAGVTQTPRYLIKTRGQQVTLSCSPISGHRSVSWYQQTPGQGLQFLFEYFSETQRNKGNFPGRFSGRQFSNSRSEMNVSTLELGDSALYLCASSLLGNEQFFGPGTRLTVL.

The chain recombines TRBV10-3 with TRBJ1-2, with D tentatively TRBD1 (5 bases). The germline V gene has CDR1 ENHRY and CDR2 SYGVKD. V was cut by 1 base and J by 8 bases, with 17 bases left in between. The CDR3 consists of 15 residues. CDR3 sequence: CAISELGVGSQGYTF. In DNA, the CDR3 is TGTGCCATCAGTGAGTTGGGGGTAGGGAGTCAAGGCTACACCTTC.

CDR3 in DNA: TGTGCCAGCAGCTTAGATGCCCGGGGCTCCTACAATGAGCAGTTCTTC. Amino acids: CASSLDARGSYNEQFF. The chain combines TRBV7-2 with TRBJ2-1; the D gene is possibly TRBD2 (5 bases). Looked up from germline, CDR1 is SGHTA and CDR2 is FQGNSA. The CDR3 contains 16 residues. Trimming cost V 1 base and J 0 bases, with 10 bases left between them. Based on the CDR3 plus reference TRBV7-2 and TRBJ2-1, the full variable domain is GAGVSQSPSNKVTEKGKDVELRCDPISGHTALYWYRQSLGQGLEFLIYFQGNSAPDKSGLPSDRFSAERTGGSVSTLTIQRTQQEDSAVYLCASSLDARGSYNEQFFGPGTRLTVL.

CDR3: CAIAGLEVNTQYF. The CDR3 coding sequence is TGTGCCATCGCGGGTTTAGAGGTTAATACGCAGTATTTT. This chain uses TRBV5-4 with TRBJ2-3; D might be TRBD2 (5 bases). The length of the CDR3 is 13 residues. Germline loops: CDR1 SGHNT, CDR2 YYREEE (reference sequence). V was trimmed by 9 bases and J by 7 bases, leaving 18 bases between them.

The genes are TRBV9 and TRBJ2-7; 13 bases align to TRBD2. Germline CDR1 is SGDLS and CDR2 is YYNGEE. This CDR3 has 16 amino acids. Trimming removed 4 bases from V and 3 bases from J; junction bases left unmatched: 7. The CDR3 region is CASSPRTSGSFYEQYF. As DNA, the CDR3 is TGTGCCAGCAGCCCCCGGACTAGCGGGAGCTTCTACGAGCAGTACTTC.

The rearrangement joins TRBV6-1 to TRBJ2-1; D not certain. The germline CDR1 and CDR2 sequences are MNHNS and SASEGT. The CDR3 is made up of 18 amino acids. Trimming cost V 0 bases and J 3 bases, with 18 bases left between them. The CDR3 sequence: CASSEAQSGSTYYNEQFF. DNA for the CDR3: TGTGCCAGCAGTGAAGCACAGAGTGGCAGCACCTACTACAATGAGCAGTTCTTC.